The 18 T cell receptor beta chains in this list originate from one sample, sequenced in a study of blood T cell repertoires in COVID-19. Measured with immunoSEQ multiplex PCR; TCRdb has only the in-frame clones, and not every one. There are 250,000 or so clones in the sample; more than 85% occur only once, and roughly 2.9% lies in the top ten. The sequenced sample consisted of PBMCs or T cells enriched from blood (not recorded which). These receptors all come from a man between 40 and 49 years old who had been exposed to COVID-19.

The chain links TRBV19 to TRBJ1-2; 7 nucleotides line up with TRBD1. In germline, CDR1 is LNHDA, CDR2 SQIVND (reference sequence). The CDR3 runs to 17 residues. After removal of 4 bases from V and 3 bases from J, the junction contained 14 bases not matched to a gene. This CDR3 reads CASSTYGVTGAHYGYTF. CDR3 bases: TGTGCCAGTAGTACCTATGGGGTTACAGGGGCCCACTATGGCTACACCTTC.

The CDR3 DNA reads TGTGCCAGCAAGGACAGGGAGAATCAGCCCCAGCATTTT. Translation gives CASKDRENQPQHF. The rearrangement joins TRBV2 to TRBJ1-5; TRBD1 aligns across 8 bases. Trimming took 7 bases from V and 4 from J; bases not matched to a gene: 3. The germline CDR1 and CDR2 sequences are SNHLY and FYNNEI. The CDR3 loop spans 13 amino acids.

In this sample, this clone turned up once. The chain joins TRBV19 to TRBJ1-5, with D uncertain. Germline CDR1 and CDR2: LNHDA and SQIVND (reference sequence). V lost 3 bases, J lost 2 bases, and 17 bases lay in between. The CDR3 has 17 residues. CDR3 DNA sequence: TGTGCCAGTAGTATTTTCGGAGGGTCGTCGGGCAATCAGCCCCAGCATTTT. This sequence encodes CASSIFGGSSGNQPQHF.

The chain combines TRBV6-1 with TRBJ2-2; D perhaps matches TRBD1 (5 bases). The germline V and J ends were trimmed by 4 bases and 0 bases, with 9 bases remaining between them. In germline, CDR1 is MNHNS, CDR2 SASEGT. The CDR3 length is 15 residues. The CDR3, as DNA: TGTGCCAGCAGTGGAACGGACACGAACACCGGGGAGCTGTTTTTT. Its protein product is CASSGTDTNTGELFF.

The rearrangement links TRBV7-2 to TRBJ1-5, with a weak D call TRBD1 (6 bases). V lost 7 bases to trimming and J lost 8 bases, with 15 bases between them. The V gene's germline CDR1 is SGHTA and CDR2 FQGNSA. The CDR3 contains 13 residues. This chain's CDR3 is CASTRGLGEPQHF. CDR3 coding DNA: TGTGCCAGCACGAGGGGGTTAGGAGAGCCCCAGCATTTT. Looking up the rest from reference TRBV7-2 and TRBJ1-5 gives the full variable domain: GAGVSQSPSNKVTEKGKDVELRCDPISGHTALYWYRQSLGQGLEFLIYFQGNSAPDKSGLPSDRFSAERTGGSVSTLTIQRTQQEDSAVYLCASTRGLGEPQHFGDGTRLSIL.

This clone appeared a single time. The V gene is TRBV2, the J gene TRBJ1-5, with D possibly matching TRBD1 (6 bases). Germline values: CDR1 SNHLY, CDR2 FYNNEI. The CDR3 sequence is 15 residues long. V shed 11 bases and J shed 7 bases, with 24 bases lying between them. The CDR3 region has the DNA TGTGCCGGATCTTCGGGACATCAGCCCACGCAGCCCCAGCATTTT. Its protein product is CAGSSGHQPTQPQHF.

The rearrangement uses TRBV9 and TRBJ1-2; possible D gene TRBD1, 6 bases. Trimming cost V 4 bases and J 3 bases, with 13 bases left between them. This CDR3 has 14 residues. Germline V gives CDR1 SGDLS, CDR2 YYNGEE. CDR3 sequence: CASSPGRGDYGYTF. The CDR3 bases are TGTGCCAGCAGCCCCGGCAGGGGAGACTATGGCTACACCTTC.

V usage is TRBV27 and J usage is TRBJ2-7; 9 bases map to TRBD2. The CDR3 sequence is 14 residues long. Germline V CDR1 and CDR2: MNHEY, SMNVEV (reference sequence). V dropped 2 bases and J dropped 4; count of bases not matched to a gene: 3. The CDR3 spells CASSLIAGAYEQYF. In nucleotides, the CDR3 is TGTGCCAGCAGTTTAATAGCGGGAGCATACGAGCAGTACTTC.

The CDR3 sequence: CASSLGQDYEQYF. The CDR3 DNA is TGTGCCAGCTCACTCGGACAGGACTACGAGCAGTACTTC. The chain couples TRBV18 to TRBJ2-7; TRBD1 matches 7 bases. V shed 4 bases, J shed 3 bases, and the junction held 3 bases outside the gene matches. CDR1 and CDR2 from the germline V gene are KGHSH and LQKENI. The CDR3 is 13 amino acids.

The V call is TRBV6-1, the J call TRBJ2-7, with D possibly matching TRBD2 (6 bases). The germline V and J ends were trimmed by 0 bases and 4 bases, with 16 bases remaining between them. Germline V gene lookup returns CDR1 MNHNS and CDR2 SASEGT. The CDR3 sequence is 16 residues long. The CDR3 bases are TGTGCCAGCAGTGAAGCGGGAGGCAGGACCAGGTACGAGCAGTACTTC. Amino acid sequence: CASSEAGGRTRYEQYF.

J is TRBJ1-1 and V is TRBV10-3; a possible D gene is TRBD1 (5 bases). Germline V gives CDR1 ENHRY, CDR2 SYGVKD. This CDR3 is built from 12 residues. The ends were cut back, 10 bases at V and 4 bases at J, with 13 bases in the middle. CDR3 sequence (DNA): TGTGCCACCCGCAGGGTTGGCACTGAAGCTTTCTTT. Protein product: CATRRVGTEAFF.

The chain couples TRBV7-9 to TRBJ2-2; no definite D call. Germline assignment: CDR1 SEHNR and CDR2 FQNEAQ (reference sequence). The germline V and J ends were trimmed by 0 bases and 7 bases, with 15 bases remaining between them. This CDR3 is built from 16 residues. The CDR3 is CASSLAMVGFNGELFF. The CDR3 DNA reads TGTGCCAGCAGCTTAGCTATGGTGGGCTTCAACGGGGAGCTGTTTTTT.

This sequence joins TRBV5-1 and TRBJ2-7, with D possibly matching TRBD1 (5 bases). The CDR3 is made up of 13 amino acids. V lost 3 bases and J 7 bases, leaving 14 bases between the germline ends. The V gene's germline CDR1 is SGHRS and CDR2 YFSETQ. The DNA for the CDR3 is TGCGCCAGCAGCTCAACAGGTTTTTGGGAGCAGTACTTC. This translates into CASSSTGFWEQYF.

The chain has TRBV7-7 and TRBJ2-1, with D tentatively TRBD1 (6 bases). Germline V CDR1 and CDR2: SSHAT, FNYEAQ (reference sequence). Deletions cut 5 bases from V and 1 base from J, with 12 bases between. This CDR3 has 15 amino acids. The CDR3 nucleotides are TGTGCCAGCAGCCCAATGGGGGCATCCTACAATGAGCAGTTCTTC. Translation gives CASSPMGASYNEQFF.

The chain is built from TRBV6-5 and TRBJ1-5; D is perhaps TRBD1 (5 bases). V dropped 6 bases and J dropped 0 bases, with 12 bases sitting between them. The CDR3 runs 15 residues. Germline V CDR1 and CDR2: MNHEY, SVGAGI. Written as DNA, the CDR3 is TGTGCCAGCAGCTTGACAGTAGATAGCAATCAGCCCCAGCATTTT. This sequence encodes CASSLTVDSNQPQHF.

The CDR3 sequence: CASSLRDSYQPQHF. DNA of the CDR3: TGTGCCAGCTCTCTCCGGGACAGCTATCAGCCCCAGCATTTT. The V gene is TRBV6-5, the J gene TRBJ1-5; 7 bases fit TRBD1. Germline CDR1 is MNHEY and CDR2 is SVGAGI. The J segment lost 5 bases and the V segment lost 8 bases, leaving 9 bases of the junction unmatched. The CDR3 runs 14 residues.

The chain employs TRBV5-6 and TRBJ2-1; 13 bases match TRBD2. CDR3 length: 17 amino acids. Germline V gene lookup returns CDR1 SGHDT and CDR2 YYEEEE. V shed 5 bases and J 2 bases; nucleotides not matched to a gene: 7. The CDR3 loop reads CASSPGLAGAPYNEQFF. The CDR3 DNA sequence: TGTGCCAGCAGTCCAGGACTAGCGGGAGCACCCTACAATGAGCAGTTCTTC.

The J gene is TRBJ1-4, the V gene TRBV11-2, with a tentative D call TRBD1 (6 bases). Per germline, CDR1 SGHAT and CDR2 FQNNGV. V lost 5 bases and J lost 2, with 15 bases in between. The CDR3 runs to 16 residues. CDR3: CASSPRGGTTNEKLFF. Here the CDR3 DNA reads TGTGCCAGCAGCCCGAGGGGGGGGACGACTAATGAAAAACTGTTTTTT.